This T cell receptor (beta chain) came from a study of human T cells and chemical hapten exposure. Study-wide context: TCR yield per sample varied, mainly due to pooled library volumes. General study findings and limits: Versus controls, expanded TCRs had significantly more large CDR3 similarity clusters. A positive correlation with patch test score was shown by PT1 expanded TCR counts. TCRs above 1 in 1000 frequency stayed constant with DPC sensitization.

Indicated time point: patch test 1, 2 weeks after DPC sensitization. Treatment meaning: therapeutic diphenylcyclopropenone sensitization with weekly scalp DPC. TCRdb processed the RACE reads anew with MiXCR; each CDR3 protein has one entry. This repertoire shows under 450,000 distinct CDR3 sequences, approximately 5.1% found once; its top ten account for about 2.2%. Germline V gene sequence: CDR1 KGHSH, CDR2 LQKENI. This CDR3 comprises 14 residues. The V and J ends lost 8 bases and 5 bases respectively, with 16 bases between them. This clonotype showed up many times. Antigen: not known. The clonotype was recovered from a woman aged 45-65 years with alopecia areata. Some clones in this sample may be carry-over from other donors' samples. This chain joins TRBV18 and TRBJ1-5, with D perhaps TRBD1 (6 bases). The starting material was whole blood, obtained in connection with sensitization to the hapten diphenylcyclopropenone (DPC). The CDR3 protein is CASQAQGGDQPQHF. The CDR3 DNA is TGTGCCAGCCAAGCACAGGGCGGGGATCAGCCCCAGCATTTT.